Presented here are 7 T cell receptor beta chains from one specimen sequenced in a study of blood T cell repertoires in COVID-19. Profiled with immunoSEQ multiplex PCR; TCRdb holds only in-frame clones, not every one. The sample holds 100,000 to 150,000 clones, roughly 82% seen once. The sample comprised peripheral blood. These receptors were obtained from a human donor in a cohort sampled during active COVID-19.

This rearrangement joins TRBV6-5 to TRBJ1-1, with D perhaps TRBD1 (5 bases). Trimming took 4 bases from V and 5 from J, leaving 14 bases between them. Germline-derived CDR1 and CDR2 are MNHEY and SVGAGI. The CDR3 has 14 amino acids. CDR3 sequence: CASSSRQRQTEAFF. DNA for the CDR3: TGTGCCAGCAGTTCGCGACAGAGACAAACTGAAGCTTTCTTT.

The CDR3 region is CASSSGQGRQIETQYF. As DNA, the CDR3 is TGTGCCAGCAGTTCGGGACAGGGTCGACAAATCGAGACCCAGTACTTC. The chain uses TRBV6-2 or TRBV6-3 and TRBJ2-5, with 9 bases lining up with TRBD1. Germline CDR1 is MNHEY and CDR2 is SVGEGT. The CDR3 length is 16 residues. The trim removed 4 bases at V and 5 bases at J, leaving 11 bases unmatched.

The chain carries TRBV7-2 and TRBJ1-1; no definite D call. Deletions cut 1 base from V and 0 bases from J, with 9 bases between. The CDR3 is 15 residues long. Germline CDR1 and CDR2: SGHTA and FQGNSA. The CDR3 protein is CASSLEGGLNTEAFF. The DNA for the CDR3 is TGTGCCAGCAGCTTAGAAGGCGGCCTGAACACTGAAGCTTTCTTT.

The chain links TRBV3-1 (or the pseudogene TRBV3-2) to TRBJ2-1; the D is unclear. The CDR3 spans 12 residues. V was trimmed by 1 base and J by 4 bases, leaving 2 bases between them. CDR1 is LGHDT, CDR2 YNNKEL, per germline (reference sequence). The CDR3 DNA follows: TGTGCCAGCAGCCAAGCTTACAATGAGCAGTTCTTC. Its protein product is CASSQAYNEQFF.

The chain links TRBV3-1 (or the pseudogene TRBV3-2) to TRBJ1-1; weak D call: TRBD1 (6 bases). CDR1 and CDR2 (germline): LGHDT, YNNKEL (reference sequence). The V and J ends lost 1 base and 4 bases respectively, with 13 bases between them. The CDR3 extends over 15 amino acids. The CDR3 region is CASSQAPGVSTEAFF. The CDR3 bases are TGTGCCAGCAGCCAAGCCCCAGGGGTTTCCACTGAAGCTTTCTTT.

This clone was seen only a few times. This CDR3 is CAISEGGETYEQYF. CDR3 DNA: TGTGCCATCAGTGAGGGGGGGGAGACCTACGAGCAGTACTTC. The V and J genes are TRBV10-3 and TRBJ2-7; 7 bases fit TRBD2. The CDR3 length is 14 residues. The germline gives CDR1 ENHRY, CDR2 SYGVKD. J gave up 2 bases and V 2 bases, and 3 bases lay outside the gene matches.

The rearrangement joins TRBV19 to TRBJ2-7, with TRBD1 identical over 9 bases. The junction had 24 bases not matched to a gene; V was cut back by 7 bases and J by 5 bases. Germline loops: CDR1 LNHDA, CDR2 SQIVND (reference sequence). The CDR3 is 19 residues long. DNA of the CDR3: TGTGCCAGTAAGCCCACTTACTACGGGTTGGGGACAGGGAATCACGAGCAGTACTTC. Protein product: CASKPTYYGLGTGNHEQYF.